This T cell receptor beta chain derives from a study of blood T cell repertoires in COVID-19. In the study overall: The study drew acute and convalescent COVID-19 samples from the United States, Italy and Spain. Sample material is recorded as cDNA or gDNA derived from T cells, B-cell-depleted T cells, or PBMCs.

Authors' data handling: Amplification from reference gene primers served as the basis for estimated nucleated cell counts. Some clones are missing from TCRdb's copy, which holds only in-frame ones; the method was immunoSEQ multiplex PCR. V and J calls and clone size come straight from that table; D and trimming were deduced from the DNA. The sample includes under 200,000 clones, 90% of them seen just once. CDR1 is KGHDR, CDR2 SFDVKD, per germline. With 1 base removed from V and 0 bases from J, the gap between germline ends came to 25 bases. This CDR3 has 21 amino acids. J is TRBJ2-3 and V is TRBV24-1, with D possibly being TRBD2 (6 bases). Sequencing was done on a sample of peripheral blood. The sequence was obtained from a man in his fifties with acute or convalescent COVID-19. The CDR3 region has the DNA TGTGCCACCAGTGATTTTAGTCGTAATGGGAGGTGGAGCACTAGCACAGATACGCAGTATTTT. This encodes CATSDFSRNGRWSTSTDTQYF.